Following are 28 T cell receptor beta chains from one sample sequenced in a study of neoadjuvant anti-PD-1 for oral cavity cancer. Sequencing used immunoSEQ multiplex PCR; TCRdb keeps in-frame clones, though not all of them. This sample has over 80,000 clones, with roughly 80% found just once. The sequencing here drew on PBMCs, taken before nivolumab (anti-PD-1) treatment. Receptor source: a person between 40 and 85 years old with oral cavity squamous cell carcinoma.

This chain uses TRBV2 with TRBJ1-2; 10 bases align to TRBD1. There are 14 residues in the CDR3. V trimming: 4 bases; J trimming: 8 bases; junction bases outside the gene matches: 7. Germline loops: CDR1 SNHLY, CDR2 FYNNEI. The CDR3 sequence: CASSGQGARIGYTF. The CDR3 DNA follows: TGTGCCAGCAGTGGACAGGGGGCGCGGATAGGCTACACCTTC.

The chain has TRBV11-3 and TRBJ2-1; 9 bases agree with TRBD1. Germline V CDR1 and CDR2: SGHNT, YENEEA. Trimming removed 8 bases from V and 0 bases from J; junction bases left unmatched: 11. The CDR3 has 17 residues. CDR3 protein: CASSGQGTPSSYNEQFF. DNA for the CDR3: TGTGCCAGCTCTGGACAGGGGACCCCTAGCTCCTACAATGAGCAGTTCTTC.

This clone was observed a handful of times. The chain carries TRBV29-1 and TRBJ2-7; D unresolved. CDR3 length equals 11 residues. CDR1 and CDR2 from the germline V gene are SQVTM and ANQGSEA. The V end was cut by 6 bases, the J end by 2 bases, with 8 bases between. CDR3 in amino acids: CSVQITYEQYF. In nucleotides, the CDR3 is TGCAGCGTGCAGATTACCTACGAGCAGTACTTC.

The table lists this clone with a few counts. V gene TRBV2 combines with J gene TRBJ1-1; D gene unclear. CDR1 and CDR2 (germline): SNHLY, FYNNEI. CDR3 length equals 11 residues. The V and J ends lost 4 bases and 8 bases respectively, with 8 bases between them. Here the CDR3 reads CASSGRAEAFF. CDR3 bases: TGTGCCAGCAGTGGGAGGGCAGAAGCTTTCTTT.

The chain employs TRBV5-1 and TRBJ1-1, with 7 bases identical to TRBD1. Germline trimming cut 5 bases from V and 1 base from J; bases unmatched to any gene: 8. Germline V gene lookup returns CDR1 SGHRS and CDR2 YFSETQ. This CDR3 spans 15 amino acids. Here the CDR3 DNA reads TGCGCCAGCAGATACCAGGGGGGGCAGAACACTGAAGCTTTCTTT. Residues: CASRYQGGQNTEAFF. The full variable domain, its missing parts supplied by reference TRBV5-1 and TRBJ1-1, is KAGVTQTPRYLIKTRGQQVTLSCSPISGHRSVSWYQQTPGQGLQFLFEYFSETQRNKGNFPGRFSGRQFSNSRSEMNVSTLELGDSALYLCASRYQGGQNTEAFFGQGTRLTVV.

The CDR3 region has the DNA TGTGCCAGCAGTCCTACGGACAGCAGGGGGGAAGAGACCCAGTACTTC. It is translated as CASSPTDSRGEETQYF. The J gene is TRBJ2-5, the V gene TRBV28, with D possibly matching TRBD1 (7 bases). V lost 5 bases to trimming and J lost 3 bases, with 19 bases between them. The length of the CDR3 is 16 residues. Germline V lookup: CDR1 MDHEN, CDR2 SYDVKM.

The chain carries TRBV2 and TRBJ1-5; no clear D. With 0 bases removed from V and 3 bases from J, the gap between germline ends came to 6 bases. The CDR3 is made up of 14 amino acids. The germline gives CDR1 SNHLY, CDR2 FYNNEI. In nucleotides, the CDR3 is TGTGCCAGCAGTGAAGCCAGAGTCAATCAGCCCCAGCATTTT. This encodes CASSEARVNQPQHF.

CDR3 DNA: TGCGCCAGCAGCCAAGACTCGGGGTCGGGCTATGGCTACACCTTC. It translates to CASSQDSGSGYGYTF. This chain uses TRBV4-1 with TRBJ1-2; D ambiguous. Trimming took 0 bases from V and 4 from J, leaving 12 bases between them. Looked up from germline, CDR1 is MGHRA and CDR2 is YSYEKL. This CDR3 region has 15 residues.

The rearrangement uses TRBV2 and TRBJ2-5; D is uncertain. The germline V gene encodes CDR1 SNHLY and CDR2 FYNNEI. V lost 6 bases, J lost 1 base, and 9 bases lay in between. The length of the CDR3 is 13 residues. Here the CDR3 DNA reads TGTGCCAGCAGGTGGCAGATCCAAGAGACCCAGTACTTC. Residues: CASRWQIQETQYF. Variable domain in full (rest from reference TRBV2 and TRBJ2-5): EPEVTQTPSHQVTQMGQEVILRCVPISNHLYFYWYRQILGQKVEFLVSFYNNEISEKSEIFDDQFSVERPDGSNFTLKIRSTKLEDSAMYFCASRWQIQETQYFGPGTRLLVL.

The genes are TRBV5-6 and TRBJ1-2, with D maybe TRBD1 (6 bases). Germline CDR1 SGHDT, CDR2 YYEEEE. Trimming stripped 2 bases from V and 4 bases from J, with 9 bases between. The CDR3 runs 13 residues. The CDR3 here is CASSLRQVYGYTF. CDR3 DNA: TGTGCCAGCAGCTTAAGACAGGTCTATGGCTACACCTTC.

This CDR3 reads CAWNIQAVGGYTF. For the CDR3, the DNA is TGTGCCTGGAATATACAGGCCGTAGGGGGCTACACCTTC. This chain uses TRBV30 with TRBJ1-2, with D perhaps matching TRBD1 (5 bases). This CDR3 region has 13 residues. V was trimmed by 4 bases and J by 8 bases, leaving 17 bases between them. CDR1 GTSNPN and CDR2 SVGIG come from the germline V gene (reference sequence).

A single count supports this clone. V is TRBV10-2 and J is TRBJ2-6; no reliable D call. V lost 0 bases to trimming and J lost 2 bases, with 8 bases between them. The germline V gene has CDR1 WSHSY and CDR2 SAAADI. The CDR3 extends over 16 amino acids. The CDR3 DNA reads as TGCGCCAGCAGTGAGTCGACGGCACCTGGGGCCAACGTCCTGACTTTC. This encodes CASSESTAPGANVLTF.

The CDR3 nucleotides are TGTGCCAGCAGTGACCAGGGTAATGAGCAGTTCTTC. It yields the protein CASSDQGNEQFF. V gene TRBV6-4 combines with J gene TRBJ2-1; perhaps TRBD1 as D (5 bases). The V end lost 2 bases, the J end lost 7 bases, and 6 bases lay between the germline ends. The CDR3 loop spans 12 amino acids. The germline V gene encodes CDR1 MRHNA and CDR2 SNTAGT.

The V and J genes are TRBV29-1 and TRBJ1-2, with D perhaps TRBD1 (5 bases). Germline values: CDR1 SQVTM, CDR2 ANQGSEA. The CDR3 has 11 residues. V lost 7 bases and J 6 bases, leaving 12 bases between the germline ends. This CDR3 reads CSGEGVDGYTF. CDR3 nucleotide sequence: TGCAGCGGAGAAGGGGTTGATGGCTACACCTTC.

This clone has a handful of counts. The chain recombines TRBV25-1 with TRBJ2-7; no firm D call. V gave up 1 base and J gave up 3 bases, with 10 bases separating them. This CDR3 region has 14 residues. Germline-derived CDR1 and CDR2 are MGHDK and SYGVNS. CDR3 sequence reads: CASSESGNLYEQYF. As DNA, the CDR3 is TGTGCCAGCAGTGAATCTGGAAACCTCTACGAGCAGTACTTC.

The CDR3 sequence is CASRPPGQGLNQPQHF. DNA for the CDR3: TGTGCCAGCAGACCCCCCGGACAGGGCCTCAATCAGCCCCAGCATTTT. This chain uses TRBV2 with TRBJ1-5, with TRBD1 matching over 8 bases. Germline CDR1 SNHLY, CDR2 FYNNEI. J was trimmed by 3 bases and V by 6 bases; bases with no gene match: 10. The CDR3 is 16 amino acids.

The chain's CDR3 is CASKASRSNQPQHF. The CDR3 nucleotides read TGTGCCAGTAAGGCCAGTCGGTCTAATCAGCCCCAGCATTTT. The rearrangement joins TRBV19 to TRBJ1-5; D unresolved. Trimming shortened V by 7 bases and J by 4 bases, and 14 bases separated the two germline ends. The CDR3 sequence is 14 residues long. Germline CDR1 LNHDA, CDR2 SQIVND (reference sequence).

CDR3 protein: CASKGGNTEAFF. Written as DNA, the CDR3 is TGTGCCAGCAAGGGGGGGAACACTGAAGCTTTCTTT. J is TRBJ1-1 and V is TRBV2; weak D call: TRBD1 (6 bases). This CDR3 has 12 amino acids. Germline V gene lookup returns CDR1 SNHLY and CDR2 FYNNEI. Trimming removed 7 bases at V and 1 base at J, with 7 bases between.

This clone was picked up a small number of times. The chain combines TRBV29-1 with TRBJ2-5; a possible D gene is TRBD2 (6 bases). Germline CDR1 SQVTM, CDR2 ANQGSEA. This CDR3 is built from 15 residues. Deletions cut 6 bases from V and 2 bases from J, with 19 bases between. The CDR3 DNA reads TGCAGCGTGGAACTCCGACACCGGGAGCAAGAGACCCAGTACTTC. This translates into CSVELRHREQETQYF.

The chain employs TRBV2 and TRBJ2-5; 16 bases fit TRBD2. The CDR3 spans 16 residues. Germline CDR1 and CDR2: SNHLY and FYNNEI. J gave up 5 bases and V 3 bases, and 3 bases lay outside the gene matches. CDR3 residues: CASSEGGLAGGETQYF. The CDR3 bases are TGTGCCAGCAGTGAGGGGGGACTAGCGGGAGGGGAGACCCAGTACTTC.

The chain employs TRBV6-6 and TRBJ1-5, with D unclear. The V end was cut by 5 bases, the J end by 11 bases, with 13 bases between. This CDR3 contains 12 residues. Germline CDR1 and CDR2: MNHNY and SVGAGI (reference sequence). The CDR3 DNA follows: TGTGCCAGCAGTCCGGACGGAGGAGCCCAGCATTTT. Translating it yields CASSPDGGAQHF.

The CDR3 loop is CSVRTSGRETQYF. The CDR3 DNA reads as TGCAGCGTTCGGACTAGCGGGAGAGAGACCCAGTACTTC. This chain joins TRBV29-1 and TRBJ2-5; 13 nucleotides match TRBD2. The CDR3 extends over 13 amino acids. The V gene's germline CDR1 is SQVTM and CDR2 ANQGSEA. V was clipped by 5 bases and J by 4 bases; unmatched bases: 1.

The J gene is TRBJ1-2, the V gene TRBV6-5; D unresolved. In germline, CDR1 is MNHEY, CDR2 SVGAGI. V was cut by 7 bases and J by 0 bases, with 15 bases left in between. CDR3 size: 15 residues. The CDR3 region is CASKVGPATNYGYTF. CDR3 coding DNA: TGTGCCAGCAAAGTTGGGCCAGCTACTAACTATGGCTACACCTTC.

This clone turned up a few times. CDR3 DNA sequence: TGTGCCAGCAGCGTAGCCGTCGAGGGAAACACCATATATTTT. It translates to CASSVAVEGNTIYF. This chain links TRBV9 with TRBJ1-3, with unresolved D. This CDR3 is built from 14 residues. Trimming pared 0 bases from V and 4 bases from J, leaving 8 bases between. Germline CDR1 and CDR2: SGDLS and YYNGEE.

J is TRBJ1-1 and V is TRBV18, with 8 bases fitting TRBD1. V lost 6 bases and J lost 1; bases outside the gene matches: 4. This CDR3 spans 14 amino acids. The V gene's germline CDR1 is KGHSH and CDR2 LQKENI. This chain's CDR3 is CASSAGTGNTEAFF. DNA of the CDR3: TGTGCCAGCTCGGCCGGGACAGGGAACACTGAAGCTTTCTTT.

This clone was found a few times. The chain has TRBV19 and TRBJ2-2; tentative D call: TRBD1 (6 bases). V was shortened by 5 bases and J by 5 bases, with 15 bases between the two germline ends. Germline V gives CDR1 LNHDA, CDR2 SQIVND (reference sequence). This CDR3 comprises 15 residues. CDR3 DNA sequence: TGTGCCAGTAGTGTCAGGACAGCTTCGACCGGGGAGCTGTTTTTT. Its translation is CASSVRTASTGELFF.

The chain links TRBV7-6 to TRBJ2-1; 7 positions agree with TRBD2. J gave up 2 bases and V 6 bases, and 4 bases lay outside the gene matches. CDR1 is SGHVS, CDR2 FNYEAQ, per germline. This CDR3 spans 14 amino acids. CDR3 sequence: CASRTGGPYNEQFF. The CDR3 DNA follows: TGTGCCAGCAGGACGGGAGGACCCTACAATGAGCAGTTCTTC. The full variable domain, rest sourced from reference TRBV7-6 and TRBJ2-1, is GAGVSQSPRYKVTKRGQDVALRCDPISGHVSLYWYRQALGQGPEFLTYFNYEAQQDKSGLPNDRFSAERPEGSISTLTIQRTEQRDSAMYRCASRTGGPYNEQFFGPGTRLTVL.

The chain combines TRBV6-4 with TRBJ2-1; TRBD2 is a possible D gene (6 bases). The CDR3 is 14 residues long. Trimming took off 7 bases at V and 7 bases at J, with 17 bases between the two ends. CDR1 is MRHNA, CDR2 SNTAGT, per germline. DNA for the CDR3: TGTGCCAGCATGGAGACTAGTGGTGGGAATGAGCAGTTCTTC. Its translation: CASMETSGGNEQFF.